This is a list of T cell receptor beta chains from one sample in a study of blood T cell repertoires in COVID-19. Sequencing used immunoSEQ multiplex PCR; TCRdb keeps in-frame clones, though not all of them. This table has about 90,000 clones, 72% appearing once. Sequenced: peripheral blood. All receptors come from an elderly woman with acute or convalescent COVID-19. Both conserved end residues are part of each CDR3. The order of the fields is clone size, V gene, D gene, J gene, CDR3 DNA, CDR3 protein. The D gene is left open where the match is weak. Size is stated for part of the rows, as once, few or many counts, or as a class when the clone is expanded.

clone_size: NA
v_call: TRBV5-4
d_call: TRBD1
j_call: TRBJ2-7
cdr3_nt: TGTGCCAGCAGCCCGGGGACAGCCTACTCCTACGAGCAGTACTTC
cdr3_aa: CASSPGTAYSYEQYF

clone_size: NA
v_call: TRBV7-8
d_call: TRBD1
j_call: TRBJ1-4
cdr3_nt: TGTGCCAGCAGCGACGACAGGGTTCGTAATGAAAAACTGTTTTTT
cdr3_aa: CASSDDRVRNEKLFF

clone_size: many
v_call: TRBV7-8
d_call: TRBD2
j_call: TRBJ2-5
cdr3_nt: TGTGCCAGCAGCTTAACCCAGCGGGGGGAACAAGAGACCCAGTACTTC
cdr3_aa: CASSLTQRGEQETQYF

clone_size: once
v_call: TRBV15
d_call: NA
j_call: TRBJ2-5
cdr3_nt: TGTGCCACCAGCAGAGCGAGAGGCAACCAAGAGACCCAGTACTTC
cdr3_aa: CATSRARGNQETQYF

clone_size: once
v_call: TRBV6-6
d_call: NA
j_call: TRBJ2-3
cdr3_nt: TGTGCCAGCAGCCTTCCTGGGCAGTCGCAGTATTTT
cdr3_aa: CASSLPGQSQYF

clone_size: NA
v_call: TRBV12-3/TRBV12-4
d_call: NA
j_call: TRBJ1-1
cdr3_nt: TGTGCCAGCAGCCTCCGGGACACCACTGAAGCTTTCTTT
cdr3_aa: CASSLRDTTEAFF

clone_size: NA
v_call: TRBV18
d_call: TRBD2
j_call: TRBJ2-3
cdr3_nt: TGTGCCAGCTCTCGATCCCGACTAGCGGTCACAGATACGCAGTATTTT
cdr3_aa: CASSRSRLAVTDTQYF

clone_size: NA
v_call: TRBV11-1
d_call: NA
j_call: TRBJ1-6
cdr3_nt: TGTGCCAGCAGCTTAGAGGAGATCTCACCCCTCCACTTT
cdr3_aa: CASSLEEISPLHF

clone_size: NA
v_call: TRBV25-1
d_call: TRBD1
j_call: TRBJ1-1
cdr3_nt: TGTGCCAGCAGTGAATACGGGACAGGCATGAACACTGAAGCTTTCTTT
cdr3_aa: CASSEYGTGMNTEAFF

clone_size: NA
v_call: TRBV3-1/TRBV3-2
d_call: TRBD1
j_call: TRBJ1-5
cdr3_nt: TGTGCCAGCAGCCCAGGGACAGGGGAAGCTCAGCCCCAGCATTTT
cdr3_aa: CASSPGTGEAQPQHF

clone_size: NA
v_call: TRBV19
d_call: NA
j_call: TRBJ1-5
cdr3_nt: TGTGCCAGTAGCCTACGACAGGAGCCGATTCGGCCCCAGCATTTT
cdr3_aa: CASSLRQEPIRPQHF

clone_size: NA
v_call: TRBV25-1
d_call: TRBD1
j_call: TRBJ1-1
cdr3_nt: TGTGCCAGCAGCCTTGTTAGGGGGCGGTACACTGAAGCTTTCTTT
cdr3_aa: CASSLVRGRYTEAFF

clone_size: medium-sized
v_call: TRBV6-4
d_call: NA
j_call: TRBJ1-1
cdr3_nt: TGTGCCAGCAGTCCAAACCCAGGGAACACTGAAGCTTTCTTT
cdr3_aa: CASSPNPGNTEAFF

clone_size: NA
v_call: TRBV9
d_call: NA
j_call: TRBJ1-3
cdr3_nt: TGTGCCAGCAGCGTAGCGTCGGGGGCTGGAAACACCATATATTTT
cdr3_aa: CASSVASGAGNTIYF

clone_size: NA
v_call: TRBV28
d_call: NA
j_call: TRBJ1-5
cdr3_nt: TGTGCCAGCACCAGGGGCACGAATCAGCCCCAGCATTTT
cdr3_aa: CASTRGTNQPQHF

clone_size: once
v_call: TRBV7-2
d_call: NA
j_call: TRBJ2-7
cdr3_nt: TGTGCCAGCAGCTTAAGGAGCGGTACCTACGAGCAGTACTTC
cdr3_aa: CASSLRSGTYEQYF

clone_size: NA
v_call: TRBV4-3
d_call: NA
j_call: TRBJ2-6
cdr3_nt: TGCGCCAGCAGCCAAGACTCCAGCTCTGGGGCCAACGTCCTGACTTTC
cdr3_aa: CASSQDSSSGANVLTF

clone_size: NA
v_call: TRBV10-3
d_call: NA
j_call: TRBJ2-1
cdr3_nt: TGTGCCATCAGCCAGGACTTCCAGTATGGTGAGCAGTTCTTC
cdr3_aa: CAISQDFQYGEQFF

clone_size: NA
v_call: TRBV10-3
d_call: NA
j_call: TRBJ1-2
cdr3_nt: TGTGCCATCAGTGAGAGGACATCCGACGGCTACACCTTC
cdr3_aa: CAISERTSDGYTF

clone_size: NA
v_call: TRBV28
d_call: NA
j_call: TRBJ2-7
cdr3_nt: TGTGCCAGCAGTTTATCGGGGGATAGCTACGAGCAGTACTTC
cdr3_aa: CASSLSGDSYEQYF

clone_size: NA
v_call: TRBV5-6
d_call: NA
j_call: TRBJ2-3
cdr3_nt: TGTGCCAGCAGCACCCGGACAGTTTTCACAGATACGCAGTATTTT
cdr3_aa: CASSTRTVFTDTQYF

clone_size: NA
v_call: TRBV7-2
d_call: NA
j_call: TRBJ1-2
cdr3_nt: TGTGCCAGCAGTACACGGGGGGGCAGAGCTAACTATGGCTACACCTTC
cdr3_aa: CASSTRGGRANYGYTF

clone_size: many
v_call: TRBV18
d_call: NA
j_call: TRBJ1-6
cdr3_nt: TGTGCCAGCTCACCAGAGACTTCCTATAATTCACCCCTCCACTTT
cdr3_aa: CASSPETSYNSPLHF

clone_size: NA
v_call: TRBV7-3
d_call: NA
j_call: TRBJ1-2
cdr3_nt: TGTGCCAGCAGCTTAGTGGCAGGGTATGGCTACACCTTC
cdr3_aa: CASSLVAGYGYTF

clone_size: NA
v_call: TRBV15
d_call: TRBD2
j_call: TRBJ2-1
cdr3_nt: TGTGCCACCAGCAGAGATAGCGGGTACCCCTACAATGAGCAGTTCTTC
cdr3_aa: CATSRDSGYPYNEQFF

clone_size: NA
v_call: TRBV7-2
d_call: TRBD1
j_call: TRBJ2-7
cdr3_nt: TGTGCCAGCAGCACCCGGAGGACAGGGTTGGACGAGCAGTACTTC
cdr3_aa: CASSTRRTGLDEQYF

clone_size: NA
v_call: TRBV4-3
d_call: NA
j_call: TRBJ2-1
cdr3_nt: TGCGCCAGCAGCCCCCGGACTACGGTGGACAATGAGCAGTTCTTC
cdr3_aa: CASSPRTTVDNEQFF

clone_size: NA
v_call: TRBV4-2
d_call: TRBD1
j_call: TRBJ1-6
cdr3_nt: TGTGCCAGCAGCCAAGCCAGATACAGGGGTGGGAATTCACCCCTCCACTTT
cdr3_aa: CASSQARYRGGNSPLHF